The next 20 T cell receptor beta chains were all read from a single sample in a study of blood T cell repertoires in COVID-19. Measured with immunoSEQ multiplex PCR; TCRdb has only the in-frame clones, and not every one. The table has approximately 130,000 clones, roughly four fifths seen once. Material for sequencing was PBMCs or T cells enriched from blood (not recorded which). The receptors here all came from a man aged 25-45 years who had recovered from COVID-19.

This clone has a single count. The chain's CDR3 is CASSKVGGPTDTQYF. CDR3 DNA sequence: TGTGCCAGCAGCAAAGTGGGGGGGCCCACAGATACGCAGTATTTT. The V and J genes are TRBV21-1 and TRBJ2-3; the table's D call TRBD2 went unverified against the DNA. TRBV21-1 is a documented pseudogene. The CDR3 has 15 residues.

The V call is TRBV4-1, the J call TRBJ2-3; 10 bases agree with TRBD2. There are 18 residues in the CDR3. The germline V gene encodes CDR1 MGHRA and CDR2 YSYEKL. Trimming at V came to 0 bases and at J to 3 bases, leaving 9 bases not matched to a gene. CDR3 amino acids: CASSQDRWLAGVTDTQYF. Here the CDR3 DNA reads TGCGCCAGCAGCCAAGACAGGTGGCTAGCGGGAGTGACAGATACGCAGTATTTT.

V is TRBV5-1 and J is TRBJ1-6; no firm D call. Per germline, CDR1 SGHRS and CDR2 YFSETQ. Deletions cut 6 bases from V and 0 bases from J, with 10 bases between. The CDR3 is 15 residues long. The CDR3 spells CASTTESSYNSPLHF. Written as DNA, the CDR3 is TGCGCCAGCACCACAGAGAGCTCCTATAATTCACCCCTCCACTTT.

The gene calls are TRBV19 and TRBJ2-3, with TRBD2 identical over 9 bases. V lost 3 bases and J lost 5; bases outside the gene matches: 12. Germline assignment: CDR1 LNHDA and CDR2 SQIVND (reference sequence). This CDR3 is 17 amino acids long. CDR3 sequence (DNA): TGTGCCAGTAGTATCGCCCGTAGCGGGAGCGTCGGAGATACGCAGTATTTT. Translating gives CASSIARSGSVGDTQYF.

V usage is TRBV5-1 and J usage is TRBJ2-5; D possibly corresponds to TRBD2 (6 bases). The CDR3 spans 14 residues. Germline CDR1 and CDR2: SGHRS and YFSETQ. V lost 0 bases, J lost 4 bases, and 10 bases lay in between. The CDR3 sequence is CASSLDAGTETQYF. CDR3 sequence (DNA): TGCGCCAGCAGCTTGGACGCGGGGACAGAGACCCAGTACTTC.

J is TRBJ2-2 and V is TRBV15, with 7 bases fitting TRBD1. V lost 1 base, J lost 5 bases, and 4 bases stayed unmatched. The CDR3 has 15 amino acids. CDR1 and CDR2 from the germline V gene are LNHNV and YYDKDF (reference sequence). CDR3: CATSRGTGGTGELFF. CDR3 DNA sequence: TGTGCCACCAGCAGAGGGACAGGTGGTACCGGGGAGCTGTTTTTT.

CDR3 in amino acids: CASFRQGPEAFF. CDR3 in DNA: TGTGCCAGCTTCCGACAGGGCCCTGAAGCTTTCTTT. V gene TRBV21-1 combines with J gene TRBJ1-1; TRBD1 was called by the table and not checked on the DNA. TRBV21-1 is labeled a pseudogene. This CDR3 is built from 12 residues.

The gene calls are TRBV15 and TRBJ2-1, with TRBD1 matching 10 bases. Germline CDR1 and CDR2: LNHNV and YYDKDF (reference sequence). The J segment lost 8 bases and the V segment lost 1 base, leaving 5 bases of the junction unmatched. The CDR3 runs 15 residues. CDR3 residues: CATSRGGQGSYEQFF. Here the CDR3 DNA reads TGTGCCACCAGCAGAGGGGGACAGGGGTCCTATGAGCAGTTCTTC.

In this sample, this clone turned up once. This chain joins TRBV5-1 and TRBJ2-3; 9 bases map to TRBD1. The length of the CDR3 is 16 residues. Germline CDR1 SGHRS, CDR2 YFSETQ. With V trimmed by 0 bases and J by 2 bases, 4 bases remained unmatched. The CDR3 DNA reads TGCGCCAGCAGCTTGGGAGGGACAGGGATCACAGATACGCAGTATTTT. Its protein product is CASSLGGTGITDTQYF.

CDR3 sequence (DNA): TGCGCCAGCAGCAGCGGGACTAGCGGGATCCTCGATACGCAGTATTTT. Protein product: CASSSGTSGILDTQYF. This chain links TRBV5-1 with TRBJ2-3; 13 nucleotides align to TRBD2. CDR1 and CDR2 (germline): SGHRS, YFSETQ. V shed 4 bases and J 6 bases; nucleotides not matched to a gene: 8. This CDR3 is 16 amino acids long.

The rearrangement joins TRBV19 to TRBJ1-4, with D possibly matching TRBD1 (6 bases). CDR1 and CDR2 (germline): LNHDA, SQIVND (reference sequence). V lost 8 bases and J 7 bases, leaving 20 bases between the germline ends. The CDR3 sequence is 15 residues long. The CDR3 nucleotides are TGTGCCAGTGAAAGCTCACAGGGAAGGGGTGAAAAACTGTTTTTT. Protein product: CASESSQGRGEKLFF.

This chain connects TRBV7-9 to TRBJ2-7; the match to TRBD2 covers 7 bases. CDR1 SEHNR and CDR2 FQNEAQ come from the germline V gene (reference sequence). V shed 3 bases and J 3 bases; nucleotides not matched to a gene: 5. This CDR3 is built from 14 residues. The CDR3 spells CASSFGGRNYEQYF. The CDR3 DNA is TGTGCCAGCAGCTTTGGCGGGAGAAACTACGAGCAGTACTTC.

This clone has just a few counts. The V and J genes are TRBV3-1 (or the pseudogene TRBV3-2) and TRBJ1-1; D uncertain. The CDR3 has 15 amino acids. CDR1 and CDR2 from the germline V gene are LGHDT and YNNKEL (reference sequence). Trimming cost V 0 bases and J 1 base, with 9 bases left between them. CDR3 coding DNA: TGTGCCAGCAGCCAAGAGGGTCGGAGGAACACTGAAGCTTTCTTT. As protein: CASSQEGRRNTEAFF.

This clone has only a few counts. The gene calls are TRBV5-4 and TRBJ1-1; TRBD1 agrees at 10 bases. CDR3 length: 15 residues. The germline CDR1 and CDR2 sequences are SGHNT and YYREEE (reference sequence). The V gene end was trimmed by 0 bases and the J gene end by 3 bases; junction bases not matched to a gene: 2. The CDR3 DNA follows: TGTGCCAGCAGCTTGGGACAGGGGGCGGACACTGAAGCTTTCTTT. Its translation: CASSLGQGADTEAFF.

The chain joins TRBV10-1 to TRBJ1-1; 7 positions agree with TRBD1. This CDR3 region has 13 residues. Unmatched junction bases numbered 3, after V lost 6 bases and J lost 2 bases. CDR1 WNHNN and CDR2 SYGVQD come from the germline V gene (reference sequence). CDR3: CASRQGFNTEAFF. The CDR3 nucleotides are TGCGCCAGCAGACAGGGGTTCAACACTGAAGCTTTCTTT.

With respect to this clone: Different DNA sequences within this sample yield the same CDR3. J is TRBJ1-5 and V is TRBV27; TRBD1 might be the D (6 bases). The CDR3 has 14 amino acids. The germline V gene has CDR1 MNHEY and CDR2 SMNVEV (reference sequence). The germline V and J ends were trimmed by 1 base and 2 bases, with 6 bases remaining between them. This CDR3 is CASSLYRGNQPQHF. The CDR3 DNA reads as TGTGCCAGCAGTTTATACAGGGGCAATCAGCCCCAGCATTTT.

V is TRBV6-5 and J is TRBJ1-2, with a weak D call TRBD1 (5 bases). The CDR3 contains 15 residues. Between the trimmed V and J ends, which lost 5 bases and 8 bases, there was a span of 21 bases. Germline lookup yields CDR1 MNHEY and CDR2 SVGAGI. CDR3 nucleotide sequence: TGTGCCAGCAGTATAACGGACACCGCAGGTGGAGGCTACACCTTC. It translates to CASSITDTAGGGYTF.

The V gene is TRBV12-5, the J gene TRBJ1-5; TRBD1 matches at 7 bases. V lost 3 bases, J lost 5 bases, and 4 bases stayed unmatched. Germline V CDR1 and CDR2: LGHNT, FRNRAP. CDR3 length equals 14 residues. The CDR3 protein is CASGLEGAHQPQHF. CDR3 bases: TGTGCTAGTGGTTTAGAGGGGGCGCATCAGCCCCAGCATTTT.

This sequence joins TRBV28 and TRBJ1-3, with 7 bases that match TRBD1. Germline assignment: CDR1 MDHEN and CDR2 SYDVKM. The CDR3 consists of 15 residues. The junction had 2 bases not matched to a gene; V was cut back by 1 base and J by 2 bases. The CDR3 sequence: CASSLSTGAGNTIYF. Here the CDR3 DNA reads TGTGCCAGCAGTTTATCAACAGGGGCTGGAAACACCATATATTTT.

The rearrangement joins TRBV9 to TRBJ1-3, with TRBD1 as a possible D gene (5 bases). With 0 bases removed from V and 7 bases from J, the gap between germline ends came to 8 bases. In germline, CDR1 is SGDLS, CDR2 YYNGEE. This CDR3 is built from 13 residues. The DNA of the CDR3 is TGTGCCAGCAGCGTAGATGGGGGGAACACCATATATTTT. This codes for CASSVDGGNTIYF.